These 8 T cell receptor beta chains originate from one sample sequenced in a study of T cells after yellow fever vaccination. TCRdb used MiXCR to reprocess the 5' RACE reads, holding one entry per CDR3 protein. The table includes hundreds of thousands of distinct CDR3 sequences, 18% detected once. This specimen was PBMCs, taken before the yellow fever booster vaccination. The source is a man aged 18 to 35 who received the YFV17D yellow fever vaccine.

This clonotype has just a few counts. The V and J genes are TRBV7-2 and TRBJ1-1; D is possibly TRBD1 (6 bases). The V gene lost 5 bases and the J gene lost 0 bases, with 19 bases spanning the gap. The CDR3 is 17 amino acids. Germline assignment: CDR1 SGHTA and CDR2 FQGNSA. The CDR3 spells CASSDLGTNTVNTEAFF. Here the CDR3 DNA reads TGTGCCAGCAGCGATCTCGGGACAAACACCGTGAACACTGAAGCTTTCTTT.

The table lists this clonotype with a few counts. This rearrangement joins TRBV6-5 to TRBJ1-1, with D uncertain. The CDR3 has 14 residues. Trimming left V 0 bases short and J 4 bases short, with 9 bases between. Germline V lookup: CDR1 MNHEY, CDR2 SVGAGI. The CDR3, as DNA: TGTGCCAGCAGTTACTCCGTCCTGGCCACTGAAGCTTTCTTT. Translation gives CASSYSVLATEAFF.

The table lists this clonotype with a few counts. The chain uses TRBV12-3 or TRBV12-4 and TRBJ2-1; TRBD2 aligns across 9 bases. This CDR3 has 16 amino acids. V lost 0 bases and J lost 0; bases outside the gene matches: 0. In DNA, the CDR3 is TGTGCCAGCAGTTTAGCGGGACTAGCCTCCTACAATGAGCAGTTCTTC. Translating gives CASSLAGLASYNEQFF.

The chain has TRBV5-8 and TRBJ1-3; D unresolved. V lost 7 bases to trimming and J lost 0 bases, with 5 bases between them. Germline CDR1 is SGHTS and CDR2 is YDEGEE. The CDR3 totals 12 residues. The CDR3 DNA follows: TGTGCCAGCGTACCCTCTGGAAACACCATATATTTT. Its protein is CASVPSGNTIYF.

CDR3 in DNA: TGCGCCAGCAGCCACAGACTAGCGGGGGGGAAAGAGACCCAGTACTTC. It encodes CASSHRLAGGKETQYF. The V call is TRBV5-1, the J call TRBJ2-5; 14 bases match TRBD2. In germline, CDR1 is SGHRS, CDR2 YFSETQ. This CDR3 has 16 residues. Unmatched junction bases numbered 5, after V lost 4 bases and J lost 3 bases.

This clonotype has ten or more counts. DNA of the CDR3: TGTGCCAGCAGTTTCCGGGACAGTTTCAATCAGCCCCAGCATTTT. Its protein is CASSFRDSFNQPQHF. This chain links TRBV12-3 or TRBV12-4 with TRBJ1-5; 7 nucleotides line up with TRBD1. The CDR3 runs 15 residues. V lost 3 bases and J lost 3; bases outside the gene matches: 5.

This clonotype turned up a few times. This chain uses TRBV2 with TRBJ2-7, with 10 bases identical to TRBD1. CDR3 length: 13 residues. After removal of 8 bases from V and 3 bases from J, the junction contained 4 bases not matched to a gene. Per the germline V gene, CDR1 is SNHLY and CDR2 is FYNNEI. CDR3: CASCRTGGYEQYF. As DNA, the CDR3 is TGTGCCAGCTGTCGGACAGGGGGCTACGAGCAGTACTTC.

Written as DNA, the CDR3 is TGTGCCAGCAGTCTCAATCGGGGACTCCAAGAGACCCAGTACTTC. Its protein is CASSLNRGLQETQYF. This chain joins TRBV12-3 or TRBV12-4 and TRBJ2-5; tentative D call: TRBD2 (6 bases). This CDR3 has 15 amino acids. The V end lost 5 bases, the J end lost 1 base, and 14 bases lay between the germline ends.